These T cell receptor beta chains were read from a single sample in a study of T-cell memory formation after mild COVID-19. Using its own MiXCR run on the 5' RACE reads, TCRdb lists one record per CDR3 protein. This sample has roughly 480,000 distinct CDR3 sequences, with 20% to 30% found just once. Sequencing was done on a sample of PBMCs or a T cell subset sorted from them (not recorded which). Receptors originate from an adult woman who had mild COVID-19 (a few samples of this study predate the infection). Cell type and time point are not known. Both conserved end residues are part of each CDR3. A D gene is named only where the DNA matches it firmly. The size of a clone is reported for some rows only, either as once, few or many, or as a class for expanded clones.

j_gene | d_gene | abundance | v_gene | CDR3nt | CDR3aa
TRBJ1-5 | . | . | TRBV20-1 | TGCAGTGCTTGGGATCCCAATCAGCCCCAGCATTTT | CSAWDPNQPQHF
TRBJ2-1 | TRBD2 | . | TRBV4-2 | TGTGCCAGCAGCCAAGAGACTAGCGGAAGCAATGAGCAGTTCTTC | CASSQETSGSNEQFF
TRBJ2-2 | . | . | TRBV6-1 | TGTGCCAGCAGAACTGACCCGAACACCGGGGAGCTGTTTTTT | CASRTDPNTGELFF
TRBJ1-2 | . | . | TRBV29-1 | TGCAGCGTTGCCGACAGTCGCCTCTATGGCTACACCTTC | CSVADSRLYGYTF
TRBJ1-5 | . | few | TRBV5-1 | TGCGCCAGCAGCCCGGGGGAGTACTATAGCAATCAGCCCCAGCATTTT | CASSPGEYYSNQPQHF
TRBJ1-2 | . | few | TRBV24-1 | TGTGCCACCATGGGGAACTATGGCTACACCTTC | CATMGNYGYTF
TRBJ2-2 | TRBD2 | . | TRBV28 | TGTGCCAGCAGTTCGGTAGCGGGAACCGGGGAGCTGTTTTTT | CASSSVAGTGELFF
TRBJ2-1 | . | . | TRBV3-1 | TGTGCCAGCAGCCAAGATCTCGGTAGGAAGTCCGATGAGCAGTTCTTC | CASSQDLGRKSDEQFF
TRBJ2-7 | TRBD1 | . | TRBV25-1 | TGTGCCAGCAGGGATATCGGGACAGGGTCATACGAGCAGTACTTC | CASRDIGTGSYEQYF
TRBJ1-2 | . | . | TRBV20-1 | TGCAGTGCTCGCATGGGGGGGAAATATGGCTACACCTTC | CSARMGGKYGYTF
TRBJ2-5 | TRBD1 | few | TRBV7-2 | TGTGCCAGCAGCCCGATTACCGGGACAGGGCAGACCCAGTACTTC | CASSPITGTGQTQYF
TRBJ2-3 | . | few | TRBV30 | TGTGCCTGGAGTGTACTGAATACGCAGTATTTT | CAWSVLNTQYF
TRBJ2-3 | . | many | TRBV15 | TGTGCCACCAGCAAGGGCGGAGACACAGATACGCAGTATTTT | CATSKGGDTDTQYF
TRBJ1-1 | . | few | TRBV29-1 | TGCAGCGTTCAAACCAGCGCGATGAACACTGAAGCTTTCTTT | CSVQTSAMNTEAFF
TRBJ2-2 | . | . | TRBV7-6 | TGTGCCAGCAGTCATGGCGGGGATGACGGGGAGCTGTTTTTT | CASSHGGDDGELFF
TRBJ2-1 | TRBD2 | . | TRBV7-6 | TGTGCCAGCAGCTTAGAGCGGGGGCCGCACAATGAGCAGTTCTTC | CASSLERGPHNEQFF
TRBJ1-2 | . | . | TRBV7-7 | TGTGCCCGCCCGGGGGAAGGTAACTATGGCTACACCTTC | CARPGEGNYGYTF
TRBJ2-1 | . | . | TRBV3-1 | TGTGCCAGCAGCCCCGAGGAGGGGTCCTACAATGAGCAGTTCTTC | CASSPEEGSYNEQFF
TRBJ2-3 | TRBD1 | few | TRBV7-3 | TGTGCCAGCAGCCCTGGAACAGGGGGCGCAGATACGCAGTATTTT | CASSPGTGGADTQYF
TRBJ1-1 | . | once | TRBV6-5 | TGTGCCAGCAGTTATAAAGCAGACGAGGGGAAGTACACTGAAGCTTTCTTT | CASSYKADEGKYTEAFF
TRBJ2-4 | TRBD2 | . | TRBV6-5 | TGTGCCAGAAGCGCGACTAGCGGGAGGGACAAAAACATTCAGTACTTC | CARSATSGRDKNIQYF
TRBJ1-1 | . | few | TRBV29-1 | TGCAGCGTGGGAAAGGCGCAGGGCACTGAAGCTTTCTTT | CSVGKAQGTEAFF
TRBJ1-1 | . | . | TRBV4-2 | TGTGCCAGCAGCCAAGACGGACCCTTGAACACTGAAGCTTTCTTT | CASSQDGPLNTEAFF
TRBJ2-1 | TRBD2 | few | TRBV7-9 | TGTGCCAGCAGCTTGGGGAGCCTTGGCGGGGGGCGCAATGAGCAGTTCTTC | CASSLGSLGGGRNEQFF
TRBJ2-2 | TRBD2 | once | TRBV27 | TGTGCCAGCAGTCCCCCAGCGGGGGGCTCCGGGGAGCTGTTTTTT | CASSPPAGGSGELFF
TRBJ1-5 | . | . | TRBV19 | TGTGCCAGTAGTATAAGGGGAACAGCAGAAAGCAATCAGCCCCAGCATTTT | CASSIRGTAESNQPQHF
TRBJ2-6 | TRBD1 | many | TRBV6-2/TRBV6-3 | TGTGCCAGCAGCAAAATGGACAGGGCCGGGGCCAACGTCCTGACTTTC | CASSKMDRAGANVLTF
TRBJ2-2 | . | few | TRBV18 | TGTGCCAGCTCACAGGGGGCGAACACCGGGGAGCTGTTTTTT | CASSQGANTGELFF
TRBJ1-2 | . | few | TRBV6-1 | TGTGCCAGCCAACAGGGAGGGGCCTATGGCTACACCTTC | CASQQGGAYGYTF
TRBJ2-5 | TRBD1 | . | TRBV9 | TGTGCCAGCAGCGCCGCAACAGGGGCGAGGGAGACCCAGTACTTC | CASSAATGARETQYF
TRBJ2-3 | TRBD2 | . | TRBV12-3/TRBV12-4 | TGTGCCAGCAGTTCGAGCGGGGGGCAGGAAACAGATACGCAGTATTTT | CASSSSGGQETDTQYF
TRBJ2-7 | . | few | TRBV29-1 | TGCAGCGTTGAAGATCTTCGGAACGAGCAGTACTTC | CSVEDLRNEQYF
TRBJ2-3 | TRBD2 | . | TRBV4-2 | TGTGCCAGCAGCCAAGTGGTGAGCGGGAGTAGCACAGATACGCAGTATTTT | CASSQVVSGSSTDTQYF
TRBJ2-2 | TRBD1 | . | TRBV12-3/TRBV12-4 | TGTGCCGGCGGGACAGGGTCCACCGGGGAGCTGTTTTTT | CAGGTGSTGELFF
TRBJ1-2 | TRBD1 | many | TRBV5-1 | TGCGCCAGCAGCTTGCAGGGGGGTATTAATAACTATGGCTACACCTTC | CASSLQGGINNYGYTF
TRBJ2-2 | TRBD2 | . | TRBV6-5 | TGTGCCAGCCAGGGGCTAGCGGGAGGTAACACCGGGGAGCTGTTTTTT | CASQGLAGGNTGELFF
TRBJ1-5 | . | few | TRBV19 | TGTGCCAGTAGTATAGGTGGCAGCAATCAGCCCCAGCATTTT | CASSIGGSNQPQHF
TRBJ1-1 | . | once | TRBV6-2/TRBV6-3 | TGTGCCAGCAGTTACTCTACAGGGAGGACTGAAGCTTTCTTT | CASSYSTGRTEAFF